The 29 T cell receptor beta chains given below trace back to one sample, sequenced in a study of early T cells in non-severe SARS-CoV-2 infection. Via MiXCR, TCRdb re-called the 5' RACE reads, giving one row per CDR3 protein. The sample records under 35,000 distinct CDR3 sequences, 8.5% to 10% being singletons. Sequencing was performed on whole blood. Receptor source: an adult who was a healthcare worker with PCR-confirmed SARS-CoV-2 infection or an uninfected control (not recorded which).

This clonotype was observed many times. V and J are TRBV29-1 and TRBJ1-1, with D uncertain. Germline-derived CDR1 and CDR2 are SQVTM and ANQGSEA. This CDR3 has 13 amino acids. With 7 bases removed from V and 4 bases from J, the gap between germline ends came to 16 bases. CDR3 bases: TGCAGCGGGGAAAAGGTGGGATCCACTGAAGCTTTCTTT. As protein: CSGEKVGSTEAFF.

This clonotype was recorded many times. The V and J genes are TRBV7-2 and TRBJ2-5, with TRBD1 identical over 7 bases. The CDR3 runs to 14 residues. Germline V lookup: CDR1 SGHTA, CDR2 FQGNSA. Unmatched junction bases numbered 8, after V lost 5 bases and J lost 5 bases. This CDR3 reads CASSTDRAAETQYF. CDR3 nucleotides: TGTGCCAGCAGCACCGACAGGGCAGCGGAGACCCAGTACTTC.

There are many counts of this clonotype. CDR3 in amino acids: CASSYSQDQINIQYF. CDR3 in DNA: TGTGCCAGCAGTTACTCGCAGGACCAAATAAACATTCAGTACTTC. The V call is TRBV6-5, the J call TRBJ2-4, with unresolved D. The V gene's germline CDR1 is MNHEY and CDR2 SVGAGI. The V gene lost 0 bases and the J gene lost 6 bases, with 12 bases spanning the gap. The length of the CDR3 is 15 residues.

This clonotype appeared many times. The chain has TRBV7-9 and TRBJ2-3, with D possibly TRBD1 on 5 matching bases. This CDR3 has 14 amino acids. CDR1 and CDR2 (germline): SEHNR, FQNEAQ (reference sequence). V was cut by 2 bases and J by 11 bases, with 17 bases left in between. CDR3 in amino acids: CASSLSGGALQQYF. DNA of the CDR3: TGTGCCAGCAGCTTAAGTGGTGGGGCGCTACAGCAGTATTTT.

This chain uses TRBV19 with TRBJ2-1, with 8 positions matching TRBD1. This CDR3 has 12 amino acids. Germline V CDR1 and CDR2: LNHDA, SQIVND (reference sequence). After removal of 5 bases from V and 8 bases from J, the junction contained 2 bases not matched to a gene. CDR3 residues: CASSLDRDEQFF. In nucleotides, the CDR3 is TGTGCCAGTAGTCTGGACAGGGATGAGCAGTTCTTC.

This clonotype has ten or more counts. For the CDR3, the DNA is TGTGCCAGCAGCTACGGGACGGTAAGCTCCTACGAGCAGTACTTC. It specifies CASSYGTVSSYEQYF. The rearrangement joins TRBV7-2 to TRBJ2-7; D might be TRBD1 or TRBD2, each matching 5 bases. CDR3 size: 15 residues. In germline, CDR1 is SGHTA, CDR2 FQGNSA. V was shortened by 4 bases and J by 0 bases, with 13 bases between the two germline ends.

This clonotype was found a few times. The missing conserved phenylalanine or tryptophan at the end of this CDR3 makes a read error likely. The limits of the CDR3 on the DNA are not certain, so only TCRdb's listed CDR3 is given. The chain recombines TRBV5-1 with TRBJ1-5. Germline V gives CDR1 SGHRS, CDR2 YFSETQ. The CDR3 is 9 amino acids long, termini counted. CDR3 sequence: CASSFPYSG.

V and J are TRBV25-1 and TRBJ2-7, with a possible D match to TRBD1 (6 bases). CDR1 is MGHDK, CDR2 SYGVNS, per germline. This CDR3 comprises 14 residues. V was trimmed by 6 bases and J by 4 bases, leaving 16 bases between them. CDR3: CASRGHQTTYEQYF. In DNA, the CDR3 is TGTGCCAGCAGGGGACACCAAACCACTTACGAGCAGTACTTC.

As DNA, the CDR3 is TGTGCCAGCAGCTTAGCACCGGGGACTGAAGCTTTCTTT. The encoded protein is CASSLAPGTEAFF. The V and J genes are TRBV7-2 and TRBJ1-1; D gene uncertain. Trimming stripped 0 bases from V and 5 bases from J, with 7 bases between. This CDR3 has 13 residues. Germline CDR1 SGHTA, CDR2 FQGNSA.

The chain couples TRBV7-3 to TRBJ2-1, with D uncertain. CDR1 is SGHTA and CDR2 is FQGTGA in the germline V gene. V shed 2 bases and J shed 4 bases, with 12 bases lying between them. The CDR3 length is 15 residues. CDR3 coding DNA: TGTGCCAGCAGCTTACACTCACAGTCTTACAATGAGCAGTTCTTC. Protein product: CASSLHSQSYNEQFF.

This clonotype was seen at least ten times. The chain recombines TRBV4-3 with TRBJ1-4; no reliable D call. The CDR3 has 15 amino acids. V was clipped by 4 bases and J by 6 bases, with 15 bases between them. The germline V gene encodes CDR1 LGHNA and CDR2 YSLEER. CDR3 nucleotides: TGCGCCAGCAGCCTAAGAATGGAGGTCCATGAAAAACTGTTTTTT. It specifies CASSLRMEVHEKLFF.

This clonotype was counted many times. The chain combines TRBV5-1 with TRBJ2-7, with D tentatively TRBD1 (5 bases). The CDR3 consists of 13 residues. Between the trimmed V and J ends, which lost 4 bases and 4 bases, there was a span of 12 bases. In germline, CDR1 is SGHRS, CDR2 YFSETQ. The CDR3 reads CASSGDSGYEQYF. CDR3 DNA: TGCGCCAGCAGCGGCGACAGTGGGTACGAGCAGTACTTC.

This clonotype has only a few counts. The chain links TRBV5-1 to TRBJ1-2; TRBD1 matches 7 bases. V dropped 4 bases and J dropped 14; count of bases not matched to a gene: 20. The CDR3 is made up of 15 amino acids. Germline V lookup: CDR1 SGHRS, CDR2 YFSETQ. DNA for the CDR3: TGCGCCAGCAGCCTGGGTAGGGAGACAGGGCCAATCTTGACCTTC. This encodes CASSLGRETGPILTF.

This clonotype was seen repeatedly, ten times or more. This chain uses TRBV3-1 with TRBJ2-7; no firm D call. CDR3 size: 14 residues. V was trimmed by 0 bases and J by 2 bases, leaving 8 bases between them. The germline V gene has CDR1 LGHDT and CDR2 YNNKEL (reference sequence). The CDR3 reads CASSQEGRPYEQYF. Here the CDR3 DNA reads TGTGCCAGCAGCCAAGAAGGGCGCCCCTACGAGCAGTACTTC.

This clonotype turned up a few times. The chain links TRBV9 to TRBJ2-3, with D tentatively TRBD1 or TRBD2 (7 bases each). V was trimmed by 0 bases and J by 6 bases, leaving 23 bases between them. The CDR3 runs to 18 residues. Germline V gene data show CDR1 as SGDLS and CDR2 as YYNGEE. CDR3 nucleotide sequence: TGTGCCAGCAGCGTAGGACTAGCCGAGGGGGCAGATACTGATACGCAGTATTTT. It codes for CASSVGLAEGADTDTQYF.

The V gene is TRBV24-1, the J gene TRBJ2-3; perhaps TRBD1 as D (5 bases). Germline V gene lookup returns CDR1 KGHDR and CDR2 SFDVKD. Trimming left V 0 bases short and J 6 bases short, with 6 bases between. This CDR3 comprises 13 residues. The CDR3 DNA is TGTGCCACCAGTGATTTGGCAGGGGATACGCAGTATTTT. Protein product: CATSDLAGDTQYF.

Ten or more counts support this clonotype. The rearrangement joins TRBV9 to TRBJ1-3; the D is unclear. CDR1 SGDLS and CDR2 YYNGEE come from the germline V gene. There are 15 residues in the CDR3. V was shortened by 0 bases and J by 0 bases, with 7 bases between the two germline ends. The CDR3 DNA reads TGTGCCAGCAGCGTAGCTGGGATCTCTGGAAACACCATATATTTT. Encoded protein: CASSVAGISGNTIYF. Full variable domain (rest looked up from reference TRBV9 and TRBJ1-3): DSGVTQTPKHLITATGQRVTLRCSPRSGDLSVYWYQQSLDQGLQFLIQYYNGEERAKGNILERFSAQQFPDLHSELNLSSLELGDSALYFCASSVAGISGNTIYFGEGSWLTVV.

In its sample, this clonotype was seen a few times. The chain carries TRBV20-1 and TRBJ1-5; TRBD1 aligns across 8 bases. Germline-derived CDR1 and CDR2 are DFQATT and SNEGSKA (reference sequence). V was pared by 1 base and J by 2 bases, with 7 bases of the junction left unmatched. This CDR3 spans 16 amino acids. CDR3 loop: CSARGPGGRGNQPQHF. The CDR3 bases are TGCAGTGCTAGAGGACCAGGGGGCCGGGGCAATCAGCCCCAGCATTTT.

This clonotype has a count of ten or more. This chain links TRBV7-3 with TRBJ1-3; the D gene is possibly TRBD1 (6 bases). Germline-derived CDR1 and CDR2 are SGHTA and FQGTGA. This CDR3 is 13 amino acids long. V lost 6 bases to trimming and J lost 4 bases, with 10 bases between them. CDR3 nucleotide sequence: TGTGCCAGCAGTCAGGGGCCGGGAAACACCATATATTTT. Amino acids: CASSQGPGNTIYF.

The chain combines TRBV5-1 with TRBJ1-3; unclear D gene. CDR3 size: 13 residues. CDR1 is SGHRS and CDR2 is YFSETQ in the germline V gene. V was cut by 5 bases and J by 2 bases, with 8 bases left in between. CDR3 nucleotides: TGCGCCAGCAGAATGGGAGCTGGAAACACCATATATTTT. Translated, it gives CASRMGAGNTIYF.

This clonotype was counted only a few times. The chain combines TRBV5-1 with TRBJ1-1; D is possibly TRBD1 (5 bases). Germline V gene data show CDR1 as SGHRS and CDR2 as YFSETQ. V was cut by 4 bases and J by 3 bases, with 16 bases left in between. The CDR3 runs 15 residues. The CDR3 DNA reads as TGCGCCAGCAGCCCCGATTCTGGGGGTTACACTGAAGCTTTCTTT. Translation gives CASSPDSGGYTEAFF.

This clonotype has ten or more counts. Compared with germline, one end of the junction differs, possibly owing to a read error. V and J are TRBV11-2 and TRBJ1-1, with TRBD1 matching 7 bases. The germline CDR1 and CDR2 sequences are SGHAT and FQNNGV. This CDR3 is built from 12 residues. The DNA for the CDR3 is TGTGCCAGCAGCTTACTCGACAGGGAAGTTTTCTTT. This sequence encodes CASSLLDREVFF.

The rearrangement joins TRBV24-1 to TRBJ2-1, with a tentative D call TRBD1 (6 bases). Trimming pared 3 bases from V and 1 base from J, leaving 12 bases between. The germline V gene encodes CDR1 KGHDR and CDR2 SFDVKD. This CDR3 region has 16 residues. The CDR3 sequence is CATSDARGGSYNEQFF. The CDR3 nucleotides read TGTGCCACCAGTGATGCCAGGGGTGGATCCTACAATGAGCAGTTCTTC.

Many counts were recorded for this clonotype. Written as DNA, the CDR3 is TGTGCCAGTAGTGGTCGGTGGCCAGTTCAAGAGACCCAGTACTTC. It yields the protein CASSGRWPVQETQYF. This chain connects TRBV19 to TRBJ2-5, with D unresolved. Germline V CDR1 and CDR2: LNHDA, SQIVND (reference sequence). V was trimmed by 5 bases and J by 2 bases, leaving 15 bases between them. The CDR3 extends over 15 amino acids.

This clonotype was picked up many times. The chain combines TRBV19 with TRBJ2-2; 8 bases are a match to TRBD2. This CDR3 is 15 amino acids long. Germline values: CDR1 LNHDA, CDR2 SQIVND (reference sequence). The junction had 16 bases not matched to a gene; V was cut back by 9 bases and J by 10 bases. The chain's CDR3 is CASQPAGGVLEELFF. DNA for the CDR3: TGTGCCAGCCAACCGGCGGGGGGCGTACTCGAGGAGCTGTTTTTT.

This clonotype was found a few times. V is TRBV19 and J is TRBJ2-7; 7 positions match TRBD2. The CDR3 runs 13 residues. V gave up 5 bases and J gave up 3 bases; unmatched junction bases: 4. In germline, CDR1 is LNHDA, CDR2 SQIVND (reference sequence). The CDR3 DNA is TGTGCCAGTAGTTCAACGGGGGGCTACGAGCAGTACTTC. It specifies CASSSTGGYEQYF.

This clonotype has more than one count but fewer than ten. The V call is TRBV30, the J call TRBJ2-5, with 13 positions matching TRBD2. The J segment lost 6 bases and the V segment lost 3 bases, leaving 13 bases of the junction unmatched. The CDR3 runs to 17 residues. Germline CDR1 reads GTSNPN; CDR2 reads SVGIG (reference sequence). The DNA for the CDR3 is TGTGCCTGGAGACTAGCGGGGGGGCCGAGTTTAGAAAAGACCCAGTACTTC. It is translated as CAWRLAGGPSLEKTQYF. The entire variable domain, with the rest obtained from reference TRBV30 and TRBJ2-5, is as follows: SQTIHQWPATLVQPVGSPLSLECTVEGTSNPNLYWYRQAAGRGLQLLFYSVGIGQISSEVPQNLSASRPQDRQFILSSKKLLLSDSGFYLCAWRLAGGPSLEKTQYFGPGTRLLVL.

This clonotype was seen only a few times. The J gene is TRBJ1-1, the V gene TRBV4-2; tentatively, D is TRBD1 (6 bases). The CDR3 covers 15 residues. Germline V CDR1 and CDR2: LGHNA, YNFKEQ. The germline V and J ends were trimmed by 1 base and 9 bases, with 18 bases remaining between them. CDR3 bases: TGTGCCAGCAGCCAAGTCGTGGGGGGGCAACATCAAGCTTTCTTT. Its protein product is CASSQVVGGQHQAFF.

This clonotype was seen ten or more times. The V gene is TRBV12-3 or TRBV12-4, the J gene TRBJ1-6; no definite D call. There are 12 residues in the CDR3. V lost 1 base to trimming and J lost 10 bases, with 5 bases between them. The CDR3 sequence is CASSLEPSPLHF. CDR3 DNA sequence: TGTGCCAGCAGTTTAGAACCCTCACCCCTCCACTTT.